A single sample gave rise to the 16 T cell receptor beta chains below, sequenced in a study of T cell responses to AZD1222 COVID-19 vaccine. TCRdb's copy holds only in-frame clones and misses some; the assay was immunoSEQ multiplex PCR. Of tens of thousands of clones listed, 80% to 90% are singletons. The sample in question was peripheral blood, obtained on day 0 of AZD1222 vaccination. The receptors come from an adult in good health.

This rearrangement joins TRBV28 to TRBJ2-7; 9 bases agree with TRBD2. The CDR3 is 15 residues long. CDR1 MDHEN and CDR2 SYDVKM come from the germline V gene. J gave up 0 bases and V 6 bases, and 6 bases lay outside the gene matches. The CDR3 nucleotides are TGTGCCAGCAGAAGGCTAGCGGGACTCTCCTACGAGCAGTACTTC. This sequence encodes CASRRLAGLSYEQYF.

The chain links TRBV5-1 to TRBJ2-1, with TRBD1 matching over 7 bases. This CDR3 is 15 amino acids long. Per germline, CDR1 SGHRS and CDR2 YFSETQ. Germline trimming cut 0 bases from V and 9 bases from J; bases unmatched to any gene: 9. CDR3 protein: CASSLGGTDSVEQFF. CDR3 nucleotides: TGCGCCAGCAGCTTGGGGGGGACAGATTCGGTTGAGCAGTTCTTC. Supplemented by reference TRBV5-1 and TRBJ2-1, the full variable domain reads KAGVTQTPRYLIKTRGQQVTLSCSPISGHRSVSWYQQTPGQGLQFLFEYFSETQRNKGNFPGRFSGRQFSNSRSEMNVSTLELGDSALYLCASSLGGTDSVEQFFGPGTRLTVL.

Turning to this clone: Germline and junction disagree at one end, which may indicate a read error. The gene calls are TRBV7-9 and TRBJ1-2, with no clear D. Germline values: CDR1 SEHNR, CDR2 FQNEAQ (reference sequence). CDR3 length: 14 amino acids. This chain's CDR3 is CASSLGTIQHPPSF. In nucleotides, the CDR3 is TGTGCCAGCAGCTTAGGAACCATCCAACACCCCCCCAGCTTC.

This sequence joins TRBV28 and TRBJ2-3; D is unresolved. CDR1 and CDR2 (germline): MDHEN, SYDVKM. The CDR3 has 17 residues. The ends were cut back, 5 bases at V and 6 bases at J, with 24 bases in the middle. CDR3 region: CASSLLGLRYTPDTQYF. CDR3 nucleotide sequence: TGTGCCAGCAGTCTTCTGGGCCTACGATACACCCCGGATACGCAGTATTTT.

The chain uses TRBV5-1 and TRBJ2-2; 13 bases map to TRBD2. The length of the CDR3 is 15 residues. Trimming at V came to 4 bases and at J to 6 bases, leaving 3 bases not matched to a gene. CDR1 is SGHRS and CDR2 is YFSETQ in the germline V gene. In DNA form, the CDR3 reads TGCGCCAGCAGCGAGACTAGCGGGAGGTCCGGGGAGCTGTTTTTT. Translated: CASSETSGRSGELFF.

This chain uses TRBV11-3 with TRBJ2-5; a weak D match, TRBD1 (6 bases). The CDR3 has 15 residues. CDR1 and CDR2 (germline): SGHNT, YENEEA. The V end lost 5 bases, the J end lost 0 bases, and 13 bases lay between the germline ends. The CDR3 DNA follows: TGTGCCAGCAGCAAAACAGGGTTGGACCAAGAGACCCAGTACTTC. Translation gives CASSKTGLDQETQYF.

This clone was found a few times. The chain carries TRBV28 and TRBJ1-6, with D perhaps TRBD1 (5 bases). This CDR3 comprises 14 residues. The germline CDR1 and CDR2 sequences are MDHEN and SYDVKM. Deletions cut 6 bases from V and 10 bases from J, with 16 bases between. The CDR3 DNA is TGTGCCAGCAGCACCGGGACGTCGGTCTCACCCCTCCACTTT. This translates into CASSTGTSVSPLHF.

This clone was seen once. The chain has TRBV6-6 and TRBJ2-7; 12 bases agree with TRBD2. J gave up 4 bases and V 5 bases, and 6 bases lay outside the gene matches. This CDR3 is 15 amino acids long. Germline values: CDR1 MNHNY, CDR2 SVGAGI (reference sequence). CDR3 amino acids: CASSPRLAGVYEQYF. CDR3 sequence (DNA): TGTGCCAGCAGTCCCCGACTAGCGGGAGTATACGAGCAGTACTTC.

Here the CDR3 reads CASSDGGAVGAFF. The CDR3 coding sequence is TGTGCCAGCAGTGATGGAGGGGCGGTCGGGGCTTTCTTT. The V call is TRBV6-4, the J call TRBJ1-1, with D perhaps TRBD1 (5 bases). This CDR3 comprises 13 residues. The germline V and J ends were trimmed by 3 bases and 11 bases, with 16 bases remaining between them. CDR1 is MRHNA and CDR2 is SNTAGT in the germline V gene.

This rearrangement joins TRBV19 to TRBJ2-3; D unresolved. Trimming took 1 base from V and 4 from J, leaving 6 bases between them. This CDR3 contains 13 residues. CDR1 and CDR2 from the germline V gene are LNHDA and SQIVND (reference sequence). The CDR3 is CASSIVGPDTQYF. CDR3 sequence (DNA): TGTGCCAGTAGTATAGTAGGCCCAGATACGCAGTATTTT.

This chain uses TRBV9 with TRBJ2-1; possibly TRBD1 or TRBD2 for D (6 bases each). V lost 0 bases and J 8 bases, leaving 18 bases between the germline ends. Germline assignment: CDR1 SGDLS and CDR2 YYNGEE. The CDR3 runs to 16 residues. The CDR3 is CASSVGGGGGLDEQFF. CDR3 DNA sequence: TGTGCCAGCAGCGTAGGAGGGGGAGGAGGTTTAGATGAGCAGTTCTTC.

V and J are TRBV29-1 and TRBJ2-5, with 7 bases aligning to TRBD1. Trimming cost V 6 bases and J 5 bases; bases outside gene matches: 6. This CDR3 has 12 amino acids. CDR1 and CDR2 from the germline V gene are SQVTM and ANQGSEA. The CDR3 loop is CSVLTGYETQYF. CDR3 bases: TGCAGCGTCTTGACAGGGTATGAGACCCAGTACTTC.

The gene calls are TRBV28 and TRBJ1-3, with D uncertain. CDR3 length: 12 amino acids. Germline V CDR1 and CDR2: MDHEN, SYDVKM. Trimming cost V 5 bases and J 4 bases, with 6 bases left between them. The DNA of the CDR3 is TGTGCCAGCAGTACCACCGGAAACACCATATATTTT. It encodes CASSTTGNTIYF. Together with reference TRBV28 and TRBJ1-3, the CDR3 gives the full variable domain: DVKVTQSSRYLVKRTGEKVFLECVQDMDHENMFWYRQDPGLGLRLIYFSYDVKMKEKGDIPEGYSVSREKKERFSLILESASTNQTSMYLCASSTTGNTIYFGEGSWLTVV.

This chain uses TRBV11-2 with TRBJ2-2, with TRBD2 as a possible D gene (6 bases). Trimming stripped 6 bases from V and 9 bases from J, with 20 bases between. CDR1 and CDR2 from the germline V gene are SGHAT and FQNNGV. The CDR3 contains 15 residues. The CDR3 region is CASRTPGTLKRELFF. CDR3 sequence (DNA): TGTGCCAGCAGGACCCCCGGGACTCTCAAGCGGGAGCTGTTTTTT.

This chain connects TRBV3-1 (or the pseudogene TRBV3-2) to TRBJ1-2; TRBD1 is a possible D gene (6 bases). CDR3 length: 16 amino acids. Between the trimmed V and J ends, which lost 1 base and 8 bases, there was a span of 20 bases. The germline CDR1 and CDR2 sequences are LGHDT and YNNKEL (reference sequence). CDR3 region: CASSQGGNREGKGYTF. The CDR3 bases are TGTGCCAGCAGCCAAGGGGGTAACAGGGAAGGTAAAGGCTACACCTTC.

This clone was detected a few times. This rearrangement joins TRBV10-3 to TRBJ1-5; TRBD1 agrees at 9 bases. Germline V gene lookup returns CDR1 ENHRY and CDR2 SYGVKD. Trimming took 10 bases from V and 1 from J; bases not matched to a gene: 11. The CDR3 length is 16 residues. The CDR3 nucleotides are TGTGCCACTGACAGGGGGTTTGTCTTAAGCAATCAGCCCCAGCATTTT. Residues: CATDRGFVLSNQPQHF.